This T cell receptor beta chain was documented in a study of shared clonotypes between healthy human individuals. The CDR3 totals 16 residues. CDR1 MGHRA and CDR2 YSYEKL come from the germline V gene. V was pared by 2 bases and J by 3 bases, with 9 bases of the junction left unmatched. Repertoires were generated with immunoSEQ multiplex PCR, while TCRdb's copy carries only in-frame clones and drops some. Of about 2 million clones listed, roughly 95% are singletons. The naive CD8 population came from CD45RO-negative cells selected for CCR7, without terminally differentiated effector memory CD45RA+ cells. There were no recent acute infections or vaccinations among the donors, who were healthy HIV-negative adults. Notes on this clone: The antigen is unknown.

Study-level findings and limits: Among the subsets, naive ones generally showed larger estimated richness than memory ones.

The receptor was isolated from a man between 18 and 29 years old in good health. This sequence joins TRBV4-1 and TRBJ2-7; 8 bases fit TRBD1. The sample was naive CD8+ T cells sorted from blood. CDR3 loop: CASSQLRTGIFYEQYF. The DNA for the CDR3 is TGCGCCAGCAGCCAACTGCGGACAGGGATATTCTACGAGCAGTACTTC.